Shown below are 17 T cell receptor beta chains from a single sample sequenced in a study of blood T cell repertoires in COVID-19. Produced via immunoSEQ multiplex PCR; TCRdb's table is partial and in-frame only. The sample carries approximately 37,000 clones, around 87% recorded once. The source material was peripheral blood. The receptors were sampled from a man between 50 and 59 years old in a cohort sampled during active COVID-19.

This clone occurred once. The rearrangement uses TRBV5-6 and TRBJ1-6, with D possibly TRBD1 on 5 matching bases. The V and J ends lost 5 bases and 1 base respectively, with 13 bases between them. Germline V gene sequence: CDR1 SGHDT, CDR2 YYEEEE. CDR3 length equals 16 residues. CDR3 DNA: TGTGCCAGCAGGGGAGGTAGGGGATCCTATAATTCACCCCTCCACTTT. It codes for CASRGGRGSYNSPLHF.

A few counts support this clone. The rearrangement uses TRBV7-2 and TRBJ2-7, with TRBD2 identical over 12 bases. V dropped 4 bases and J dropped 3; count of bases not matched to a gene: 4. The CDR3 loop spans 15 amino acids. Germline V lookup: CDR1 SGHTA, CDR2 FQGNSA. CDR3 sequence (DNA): TGTGCCAGCAGCTCCCTAGCGGGGGGGGGCTACGAGCAGTACTTC. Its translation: CASSSLAGGGYEQYF.

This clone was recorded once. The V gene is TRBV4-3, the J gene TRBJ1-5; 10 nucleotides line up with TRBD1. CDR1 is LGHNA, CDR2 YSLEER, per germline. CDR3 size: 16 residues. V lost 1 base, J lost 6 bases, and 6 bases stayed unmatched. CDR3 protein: CASSQGDRGGPQPQHF. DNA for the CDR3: TGCGCCAGCAGCCAAGGGGACAGGGGCGGGCCTCAGCCCCAGCATTTT.

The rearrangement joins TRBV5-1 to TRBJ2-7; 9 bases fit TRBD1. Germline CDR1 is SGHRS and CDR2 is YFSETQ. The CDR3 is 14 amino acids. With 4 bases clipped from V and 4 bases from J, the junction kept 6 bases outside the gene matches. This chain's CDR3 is CASSDRQGGYEQYF. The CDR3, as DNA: TGCGCCAGCAGCGATCGACAGGGGGGGTACGAGCAGTACTTC.

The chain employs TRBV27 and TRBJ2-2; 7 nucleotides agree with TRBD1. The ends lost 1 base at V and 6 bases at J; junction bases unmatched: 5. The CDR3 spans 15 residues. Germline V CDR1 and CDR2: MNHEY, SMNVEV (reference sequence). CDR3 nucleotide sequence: TGTGCCAGCAGTTTATATCAGGGGGTCGCCGGGGAGCTGTTTTTT. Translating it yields CASSLYQGVAGELFF.

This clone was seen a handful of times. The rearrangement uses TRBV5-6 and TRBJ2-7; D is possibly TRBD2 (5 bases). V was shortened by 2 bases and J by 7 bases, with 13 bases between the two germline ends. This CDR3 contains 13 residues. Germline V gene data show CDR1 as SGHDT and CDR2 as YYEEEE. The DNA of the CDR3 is TGTGCCAGCAGCTTAGTGGGGAGAGGGGAGCAGTACGTC. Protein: CASSLVGRGEQYV.

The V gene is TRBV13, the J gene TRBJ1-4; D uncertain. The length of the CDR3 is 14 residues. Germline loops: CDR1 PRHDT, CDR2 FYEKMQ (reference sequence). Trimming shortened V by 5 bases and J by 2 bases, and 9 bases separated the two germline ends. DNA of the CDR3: TGTGCCAGCAGCCCCCCCTCGACTAATGAAAAACTGTTTTTT. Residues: CASSPPSTNEKLFF.

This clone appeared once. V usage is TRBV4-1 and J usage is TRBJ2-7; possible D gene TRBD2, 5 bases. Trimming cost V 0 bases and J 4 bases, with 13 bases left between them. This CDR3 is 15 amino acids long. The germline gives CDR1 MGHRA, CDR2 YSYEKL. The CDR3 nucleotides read TGCGCCAGCAGCCAAGACCCCCTAGAGGGTTACGAGCAGTACTTC. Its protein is CASSQDPLEGYEQYF.

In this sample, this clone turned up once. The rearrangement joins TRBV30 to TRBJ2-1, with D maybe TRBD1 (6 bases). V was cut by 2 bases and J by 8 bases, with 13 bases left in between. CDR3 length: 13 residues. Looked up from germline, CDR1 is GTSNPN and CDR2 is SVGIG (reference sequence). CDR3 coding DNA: TGTGCCTGGAGTCCCGACAGGAACCATGAGCAGTTCTTC. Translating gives CAWSPDRNHEQFF.

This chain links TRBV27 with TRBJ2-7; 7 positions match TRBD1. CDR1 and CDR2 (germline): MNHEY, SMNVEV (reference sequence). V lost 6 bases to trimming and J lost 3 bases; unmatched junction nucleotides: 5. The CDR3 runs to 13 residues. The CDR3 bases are TGTGCCAGCAGCAGGGACAGAGGCTACGAGCAGTACGTC. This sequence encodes CASSRDRGYEQYV.

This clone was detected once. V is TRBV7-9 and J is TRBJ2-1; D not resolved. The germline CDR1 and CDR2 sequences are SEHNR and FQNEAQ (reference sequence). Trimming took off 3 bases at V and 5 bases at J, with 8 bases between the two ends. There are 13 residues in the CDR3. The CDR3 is CASSFNRDNEQFF. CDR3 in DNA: TGTGCCAGCAGCTTTAACCGGGACAATGAGCAGTTCTTC. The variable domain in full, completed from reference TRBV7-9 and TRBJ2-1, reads DTGVSQNPRHKITKRGQNVTFRCDPISEHNRLYWYRQTLGQGPEFLTYFQNEAQLEKSRLLSDRFSAERPKGSFSTLEIQRTEQGDSAMYLCASSFNRDNEQFFGPGTRLTVL.

DNA of the CDR3: TGTGCCAGTAGTCTCCGGACTAGCGGGCCGAACTACGAGCAGTACTTC. Protein product: CASSLRTSGPNYEQYF. This chain uses TRBV19 with TRBJ2-7; 11 positions agree with TRBD2. The CDR3 runs 16 residues. CDR1 is LNHDA and CDR2 is SQIVND in the germline V gene (reference sequence). The trim removed 5 bases at V and 3 bases at J, leaving 9 bases unmatched.

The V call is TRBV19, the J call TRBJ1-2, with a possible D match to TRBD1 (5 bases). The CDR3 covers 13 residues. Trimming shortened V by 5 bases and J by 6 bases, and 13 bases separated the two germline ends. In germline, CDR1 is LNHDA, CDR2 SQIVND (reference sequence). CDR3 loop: CASSLRTRHGYTF. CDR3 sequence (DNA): TGTGCCAGTAGTCTCCGGACAAGACATGGCTACACCTTC.

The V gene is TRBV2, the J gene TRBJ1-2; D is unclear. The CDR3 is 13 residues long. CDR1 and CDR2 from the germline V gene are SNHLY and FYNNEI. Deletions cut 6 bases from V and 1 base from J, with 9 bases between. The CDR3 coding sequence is TGTGCCAGCAGCGACGGAGATAACTATGGCTACACCTTC. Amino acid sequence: CASSDGDNYGYTF. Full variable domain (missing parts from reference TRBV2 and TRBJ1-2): EPEVTQTPSHQVTQMGQEVILRCVPISNHLYFYWYRQILGQKVEFLVSFYNNEISEKSEIFDDQFSVERPDGSNFTLKIRSTKLEDSAMYFCASSDGDNYGYTFGSGTRLTVV.

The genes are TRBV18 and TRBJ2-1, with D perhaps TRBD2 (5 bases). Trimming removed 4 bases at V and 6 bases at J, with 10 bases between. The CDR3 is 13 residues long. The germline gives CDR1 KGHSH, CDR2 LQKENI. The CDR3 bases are TGTGCCAGCTCACGGGAGTCGGGCAATGAGCAGTTCTTC. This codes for CASSRESGNEQFF.

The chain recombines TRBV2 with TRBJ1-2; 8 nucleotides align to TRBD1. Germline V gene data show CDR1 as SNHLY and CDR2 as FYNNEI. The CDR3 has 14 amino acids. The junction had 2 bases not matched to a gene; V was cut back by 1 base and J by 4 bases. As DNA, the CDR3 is TGTGCCAGCAGTGAAGGGGGACAGGTCTATGGCTACACCTTC. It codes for CASSEGGQVYGYTF.

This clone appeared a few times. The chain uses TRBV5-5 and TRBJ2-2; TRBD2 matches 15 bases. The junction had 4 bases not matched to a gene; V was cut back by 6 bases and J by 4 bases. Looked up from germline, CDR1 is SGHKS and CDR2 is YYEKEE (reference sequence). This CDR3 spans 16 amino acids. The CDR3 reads CASTRTSGRVTGELFF. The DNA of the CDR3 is TGTGCCAGCACGAGGACTAGCGGGAGGGTCACCGGGGAGCTGTTTTTT.